Presented here are 17 T cell receptor beta chains from one specimen sequenced in a study of T-cell memory formation after mild COVID-19. TCRdb passed the 5' RACE reads through MiXCR, listing each CDR3 protein once. The sample lists 310,000 or so distinct CDR3 sequences; less than 20% were seen once. Sequenced input: PBMCs or a T cell subset sorted from them (not recorded which). The origin of the receptors is a man between 18 and 29 years old who had mild COVID-19 (a few samples of this study predate the infection). Cell type and time point are not known.

The chain recombines TRBV7-2 with TRBJ2-3; TRBD2 matches at 12 bases. The CDR3 is 16 residues long. With V trimmed by 5 bases and J by 1 base, 4 bases remained unmatched. Germline V gives CDR1 SGHTA, CDR2 FQGNSA. CDR3 sequence: CASSPRTSGGTDTQYF. The CDR3 DNA sequence: TGTGCCAGCAGCCCACGGACTAGCGGGGGCACAGATACGCAGTATTTT.

The rearrangement joins TRBV7-2 to TRBJ1-3; TRBD1 is a possible D gene (6 bases). Trimming stripped 5 bases from V and 0 bases from J, with 17 bases between. The germline gives CDR1 SGHTA, CDR2 FQGNSA. CDR3 size: 17 residues. The CDR3, as DNA: TGTGCCAGCAGCCCAAGTAGACAGGATTTCTCTGGAAACACCATATATTTT. It yields the protein CASSPSRQDFSGNTIYF.

This clonotype was observed a few times. This chain connects TRBV5-1 to TRBJ1-4, with D tentatively TRBD1 (6 bases). The CDR3 is 14 amino acids. Germline CDR1 is SGHRS and CDR2 is YFSETQ. Deletions cut 0 bases from V and 3 bases from J, with 6 bases between. CDR3 in amino acids: CASSLEGANEKLFF. The CDR3 DNA reads TGCGCCAGCAGCTTGGAGGGGGCTAATGAAAAACTGTTTTTT.

The chain has TRBV4-3 and TRBJ1-4; no reliable D call. CDR1 is LGHNA, CDR2 YSLEER, per germline. The V end lost 4 bases, the J end lost 0 bases, and 12 bases lay between the germline ends. CDR3 length: 16 residues. CDR3 in amino acids: CASSPWLGATNEKLFF. The CDR3 nucleotides are TGCGCCAGCAGCCCGTGGCTCGGTGCAACTAATGAAAAACTGTTTTTT.

This clonotype was detected a few times. This rearrangement joins TRBV12-3 or TRBV12-4 to TRBJ1-2; no reliable D call. Deletions cut 3 bases from V and 4 bases from J, with 12 bases between. The CDR3 is made up of 14 amino acids. CDR3 residues: CASSLAVVGYGYTF. In DNA, the CDR3 is TGTGCCAGCAGTTTGGCGGTGGTAGGCTATGGCTACACCTTC.

V is TRBV4-2 and J is TRBJ2-3; D ambiguous. The CDR3 extends over 15 amino acids. Trimming removed 1 base at V and 2 bases at J, with 10 bases between. Germline V gene data show CDR1 as LGHNA and CDR2 as YNFKEQ. CDR3 nucleotide sequence: TGTGCCAGCAGCCAAGCCGTCCTCCCCACAGATACGCAGTATTTT. Its translation is CASSQAVLPTDTQYF.

This clonotype came up a few times. V is TRBV20-1 and J is TRBJ1-2; D unclear. The V gene lost 5 bases and the J gene lost 0 bases, with 10 bases spanning the gap. From germline, CDR1 is DFQATT and CDR2 SNEGSKA (reference sequence). CDR3 length: 13 residues. The CDR3, as DNA: TGCAGTGCTCTACAGCCCACTAACTATGGCTACACCTTC. It codes for CSALQPTNYGYTF.

The chain is built from TRBV6-2 or TRBV6-3 and TRBJ2-3; D is unclear. Looked up from germline, CDR1 is MNHEY and CDR2 is SVGEGT. The CDR3 extends over 17 amino acids. V gave up 5 bases and J gave up 2 bases, with 20 bases separating them. The CDR3 nucleotides read TGTGCCAGCAGTCTTCCGACTTCCCAGAAACCCACAGATACGCAGTATTTT. It yields the protein CASSLPTSQKPTDTQYF.

This clonotype was seen more than once but under ten times. This rearrangement joins TRBV7-9 to TRBJ2-7; D unresolved. This CDR3 comprises 11 residues. V lost 9 bases and J lost 2, with 8 bases in between. Per the germline V gene, CDR1 is SEHNR and CDR2 is FQNEAQ (reference sequence). This CDR3 is CARDGTYEQYF. CDR3 nucleotide sequence: TGTGCCAGAGACGGAACCTACGAGCAGTACTTC. The whole variable domain, remainder taken from reference TRBV7-9 and TRBJ2-7, is DTGVSQNPRHKITKRGQNVTFRCDPISEHNRLYWYRQTLGQGPEFLTYFQNEAQLEKSRLLSDRFSAERPKGSFSTLEIQRTEQGDSAMYLCARDGTYEQYFGPGTRLTVT.

The chain recombines TRBV2 with TRBJ2-5; D is undetermined. V was cut by 0 bases and J by 2 bases, with 4 bases left in between. The CDR3 has 13 residues. The germline V gene has CDR1 SNHLY and CDR2 FYNNEI. CDR3 residues: CASSEARQETQYF. The CDR3 nucleotides read TGTGCCAGCAGTGAAGCCAGGCAAGAGACCCAGTACTTC.

The chain is built from TRBV9 and TRBJ2-2; no clear D gene. This CDR3 contains 15 residues. V was trimmed by 3 bases and J by 5 bases, leaving 14 bases between them. Germline CDR1 and CDR2: SGDLS and YYNGEE. The CDR3 sequence: CASSAEISWTGELFF. The CDR3 nucleotides read TGTGCCAGCAGCGCAGAGATTAGTTGGACCGGGGAGCTGTTTTTT.

The chain has TRBV20-1 and TRBJ2-2, with D hard to call. CDR3 length: 11 amino acids. V lost 1 base, J lost 6 bases, and 3 bases lay in between. The germline gives CDR1 DFQATT, CDR2 SNEGSKA (reference sequence). This chain's CDR3 is CSARAPGELFF. In DNA, the CDR3 is TGCAGTGCTAGAGCCCCCGGGGAGCTGTTTTTT.

CDR3 DNA sequence: TGTGCCAGCAGTGGGACAGGGGTGAACGGGGAGCTGTTTTTT. Encoded protein: CASSGTGVNGELFF. This chain joins TRBV6-2 or TRBV6-3 and TRBJ2-2, with 10 bases that match TRBD1. V trimming: 5 bases; J trimming: 7 bases; junction bases outside the gene matches: 4. From germline, CDR1 is MNHEY and CDR2 SVGEGT. The CDR3 is 14 amino acids.

The chain carries TRBV4-3 and TRBJ2-3, with D perhaps TRBD1 or TRBD2 (6 bases each). The CDR3 loop spans 15 amino acids. The germline V gene encodes CDR1 LGHNA and CDR2 YSLEER. V lost 6 bases, J lost 6 bases, and 19 bases lay in between. The CDR3 loop reads CASSPRDTGSDTQYF. As DNA, the CDR3 is TGCGCCAGCAGTCCGCGGGACACAGGGTCGGATACGCAGTATTTT.

The gene calls are TRBV24-1 and TRBJ2-1; 8 nucleotides align to TRBD2. Looked up from germline, CDR1 is KGHDR and CDR2 is SFDVKD. Germline trimming cut 4 bases from V and 5 bases from J; bases unmatched to any gene: 6. The CDR3 extends over 15 amino acids. This CDR3 is CATSDPGGADNEQFF. In nucleotides, the CDR3 is TGTGCCACCAGTGACCCGGGGGGGGCGGACAATGAGCAGTTCTTC.

V is TRBV27 and J is TRBJ1-2, with D perhaps matching TRBD1 (6 bases). Germline loops: CDR1 MNHEY, CDR2 SMNVEV (reference sequence). V gave up 5 bases and J gave up 7 bases, with 14 bases separating them. This CDR3 spans 13 amino acids. In nucleotides, the CDR3 is TGTGCCAGCAGTCCACGGTACAGGGTTGGCTACACCTTC. This encodes CASSPRYRVGYTF.

The chain couples TRBV3-1 to TRBJ2-2; 8 positions agree with TRBD2. The CDR3 extends over 14 amino acids. Germline CDR1 reads LGHDT; CDR2 reads YNNKEL (reference sequence). The junction had 7 bases not matched to a gene; V was cut back by 8 bases and J by 5 bases. The DNA for the CDR3 is TGTGCCAGCGAAGAACTAGCGGAGACCGGGGAGCTGTTTTTT. It is translated as CASEELAETGELFF.